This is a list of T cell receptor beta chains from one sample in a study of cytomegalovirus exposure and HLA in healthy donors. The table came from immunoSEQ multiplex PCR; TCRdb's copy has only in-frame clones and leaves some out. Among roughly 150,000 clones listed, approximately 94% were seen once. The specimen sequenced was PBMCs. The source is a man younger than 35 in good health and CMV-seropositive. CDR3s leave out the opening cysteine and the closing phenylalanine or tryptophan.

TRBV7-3	ASSLLGESTEAF
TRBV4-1	ASSQENPSRLAGVRGYYEQY
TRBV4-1	ASSAPTAGTEAF
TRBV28	ASSLRGGRGRWRTEAF
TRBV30	AWSADLGGDTQY
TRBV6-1	ASSEGLAGYEQY
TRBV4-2	ASSQDQSVDEQY
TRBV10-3	AISEYAGEGYT
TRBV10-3	AIRPGTGQNTGELF
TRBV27	ASSLGGAEQY
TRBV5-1	ASSLGPGGEQY
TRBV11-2	ASSPGQAEETQY
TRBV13	ASSSYIRDRGGTEAF
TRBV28	ASSLYRDSNNEQF
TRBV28	ASKPVRGWVNIQY
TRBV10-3	AIRVSGLSTDTQY
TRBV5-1	ASSRGQGVITGELF
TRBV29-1	SVEIAASAGELF
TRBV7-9	ASRRTSGDYNEQF
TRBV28	ASSFTGTVYNEQF
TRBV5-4	ASSRTGLAEETQY
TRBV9	ASSRSGGYNEQF
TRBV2	ASSPDRGHQPQH
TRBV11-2	ASSIQGFGEKLF
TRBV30	AWSGLAGGTGELF
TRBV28	ASSLNLAGQYQPQH
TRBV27	ASRGGLGNTIY
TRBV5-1	ASSLAPGTGGAKGAEAF
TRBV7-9	ASSQGTSGRKTDTQY
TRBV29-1	SWGGAINEKLF
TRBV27	ASSLSKTSSSYEQY
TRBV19	ASSSTIYGGAGTDTQY
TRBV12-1	ASSFDGPRLAGKYEQY
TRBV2	ASSPTDSGNTIY
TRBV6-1	ASRPGGTEAF
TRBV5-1	ASSLATGSGTDTQY
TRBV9	ASSVRGTGELF
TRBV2	ASSLSAGRNSPLH
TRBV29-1	SVGGDLYGYT
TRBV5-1	ASSLRDKETQY